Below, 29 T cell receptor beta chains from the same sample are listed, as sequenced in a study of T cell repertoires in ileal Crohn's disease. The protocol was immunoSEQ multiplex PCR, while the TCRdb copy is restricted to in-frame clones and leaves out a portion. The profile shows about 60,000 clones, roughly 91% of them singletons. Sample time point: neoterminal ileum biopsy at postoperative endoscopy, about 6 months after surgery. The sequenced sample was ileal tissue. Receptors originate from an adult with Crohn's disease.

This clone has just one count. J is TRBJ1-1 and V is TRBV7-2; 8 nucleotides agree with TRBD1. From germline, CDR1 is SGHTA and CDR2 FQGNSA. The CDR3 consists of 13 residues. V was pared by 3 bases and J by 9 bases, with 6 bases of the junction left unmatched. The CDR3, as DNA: TGTGCCAGCAGCTTGGACAGGGCCGAGAAAGCTTTCTTT. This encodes CASSLDRAEKAFF.

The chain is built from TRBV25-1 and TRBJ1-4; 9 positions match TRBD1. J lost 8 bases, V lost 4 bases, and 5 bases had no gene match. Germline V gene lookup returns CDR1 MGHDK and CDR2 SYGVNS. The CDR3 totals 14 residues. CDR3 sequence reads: CASSGTGVEEKLFF. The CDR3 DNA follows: TGTGCCAGCAGTGGGACAGGGGTTGAAGAAAAACTGTTTTTT.

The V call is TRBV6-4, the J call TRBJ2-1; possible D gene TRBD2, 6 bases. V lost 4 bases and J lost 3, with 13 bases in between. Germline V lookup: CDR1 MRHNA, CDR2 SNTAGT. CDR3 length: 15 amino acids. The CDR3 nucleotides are TGTGCCAGCAGTGCCGAAAGCGGGTACTACAATGAGCAGTTCTTC. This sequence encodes CASSAESGYYNEQFF.

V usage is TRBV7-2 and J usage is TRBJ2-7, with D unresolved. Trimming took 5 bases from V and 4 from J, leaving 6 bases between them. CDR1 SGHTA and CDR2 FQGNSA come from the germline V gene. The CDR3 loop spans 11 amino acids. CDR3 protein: CASSPGYEQYF. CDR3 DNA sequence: TGTGCCAGCAGCCCCGGTTACGAGCAGTACTTC.

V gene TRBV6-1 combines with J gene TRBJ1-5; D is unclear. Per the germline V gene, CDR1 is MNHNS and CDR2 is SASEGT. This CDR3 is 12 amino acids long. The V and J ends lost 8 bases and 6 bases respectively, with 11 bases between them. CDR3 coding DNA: TGTGCCAGCGGTCAGGCCGGTCAGCCCCAGCATTTT. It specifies CASGQAGQPQHF.

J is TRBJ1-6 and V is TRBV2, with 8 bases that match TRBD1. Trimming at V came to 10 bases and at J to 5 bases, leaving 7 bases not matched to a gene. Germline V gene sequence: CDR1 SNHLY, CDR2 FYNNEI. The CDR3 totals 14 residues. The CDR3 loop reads CATQGATNNSPLHF. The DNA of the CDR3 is TGTGCCACCCAGGGGGCGACTAATAATTCACCCCTCCACTTT.

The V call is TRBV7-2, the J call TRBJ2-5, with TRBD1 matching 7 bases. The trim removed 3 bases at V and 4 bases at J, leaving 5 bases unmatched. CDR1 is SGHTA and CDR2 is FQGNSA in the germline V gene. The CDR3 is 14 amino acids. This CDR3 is CASSFRSGGETQYF. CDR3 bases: TGTGCCAGCAGCTTTCGGTCAGGGGGAGAGACCCAGTACTTC.

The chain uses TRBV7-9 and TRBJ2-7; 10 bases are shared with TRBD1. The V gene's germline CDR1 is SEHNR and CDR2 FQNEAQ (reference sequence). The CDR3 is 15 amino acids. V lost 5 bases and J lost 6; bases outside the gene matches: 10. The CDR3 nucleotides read TGTGCCAGCAGCAGGACAGGGGGGATATATGGCGAGCAGTACTTC. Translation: CASSRTGGIYGEQYF.

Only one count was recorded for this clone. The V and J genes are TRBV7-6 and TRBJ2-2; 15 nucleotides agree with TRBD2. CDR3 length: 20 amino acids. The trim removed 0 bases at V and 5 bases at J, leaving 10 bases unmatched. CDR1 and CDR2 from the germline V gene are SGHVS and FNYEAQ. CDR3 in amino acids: CASSLAVPGTSGGNTGELFF. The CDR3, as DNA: TGTGCCAGCAGCTTAGCGGTCCCCGGGACTAGCGGGGGGAATACCGGGGAGCTGTTTTTT.

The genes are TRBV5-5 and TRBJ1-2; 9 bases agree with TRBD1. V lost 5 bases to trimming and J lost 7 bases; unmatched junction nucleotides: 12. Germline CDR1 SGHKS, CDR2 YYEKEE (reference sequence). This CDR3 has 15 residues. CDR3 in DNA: TGTGCCAGCAGGGAGGAAGGGACAGGGACGTTTGGCTACACCTTC. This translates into CASREEGTGTFGYTF. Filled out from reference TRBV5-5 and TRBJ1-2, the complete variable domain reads DAGVTQSPTHLIKTRGQQVTLRCSPISGHKSVSWYQQVLGQGPQFIFQYYEKEERGRGNFPDRFSARQFPNYSSELNVNALLLGDSALYLCASREEGTGTFGYTFGSGTRLTVV.

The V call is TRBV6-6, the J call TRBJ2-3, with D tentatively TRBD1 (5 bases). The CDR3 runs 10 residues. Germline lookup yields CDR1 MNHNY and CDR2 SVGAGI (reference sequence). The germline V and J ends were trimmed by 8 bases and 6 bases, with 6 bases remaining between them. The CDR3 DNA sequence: TGTGCCAGCGGGGCTGATACGCAGTATTTT. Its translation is CASGADTQYF.

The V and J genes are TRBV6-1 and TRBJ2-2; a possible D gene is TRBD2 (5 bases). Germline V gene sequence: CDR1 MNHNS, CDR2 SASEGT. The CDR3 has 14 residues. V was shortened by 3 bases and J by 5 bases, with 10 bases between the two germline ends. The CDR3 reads CASSERVITGELFF. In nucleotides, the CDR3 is TGTGCCAGCAGTGAGCGGGTTATTACCGGGGAGCTGTTTTTT.

CDR3 in amino acids: CASSGTSGSYEQYF. The CDR3 DNA sequence: TGTGCCAGTAGTGGGACTAGCGGCTCCTACGAGCAGTACTTC. This chain joins TRBV19 and TRBJ2-7; 11 bases agree with TRBD2. The CDR3 totals 14 residues. J was trimmed by 0 bases and V by 5 bases; bases with no gene match: 0. Germline V gene data show CDR1 as LNHDA and CDR2 as SQIVND (reference sequence).

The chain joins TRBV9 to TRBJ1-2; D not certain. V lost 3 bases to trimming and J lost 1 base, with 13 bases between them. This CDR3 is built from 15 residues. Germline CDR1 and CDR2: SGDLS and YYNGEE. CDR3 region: CASSGGSGLNYGYTF. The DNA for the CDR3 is TGTGCCAGCAGCGGAGGGAGCGGACTTAACTATGGCTACACCTTC.

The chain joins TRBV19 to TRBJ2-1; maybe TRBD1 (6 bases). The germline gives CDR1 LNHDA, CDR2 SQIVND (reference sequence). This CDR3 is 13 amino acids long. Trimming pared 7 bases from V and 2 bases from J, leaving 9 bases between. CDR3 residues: CASKSGAYNEQFF. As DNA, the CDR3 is TGTGCCAGTAAATCAGGGGCCTACAATGAGCAGTTCTTC.

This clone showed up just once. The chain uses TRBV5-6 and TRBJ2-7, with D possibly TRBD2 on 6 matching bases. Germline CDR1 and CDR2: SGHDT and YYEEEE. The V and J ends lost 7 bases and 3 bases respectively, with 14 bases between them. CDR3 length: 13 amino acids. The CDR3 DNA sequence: TGTGCCAGCGTCCGCCGGGGGAACTACGAGCAGTACGTC. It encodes CASVRRGNYEQYV.

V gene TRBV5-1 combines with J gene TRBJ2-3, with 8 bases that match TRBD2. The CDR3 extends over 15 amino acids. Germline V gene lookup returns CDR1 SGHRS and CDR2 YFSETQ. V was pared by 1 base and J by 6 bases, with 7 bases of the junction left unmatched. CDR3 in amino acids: CASSLTGRALDTQYF. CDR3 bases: TGCGCCAGCAGCTTGACCGGGAGGGCCCTGGATACGCAGTATTTT.

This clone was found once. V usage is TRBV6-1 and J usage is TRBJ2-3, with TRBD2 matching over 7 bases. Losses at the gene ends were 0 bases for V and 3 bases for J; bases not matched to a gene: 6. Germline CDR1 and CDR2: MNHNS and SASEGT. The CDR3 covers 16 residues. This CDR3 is CASSEAGGSMTDTQYF. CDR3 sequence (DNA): TGTGCCAGCAGTGAAGCCGGCGGGAGTATGACAGATACGCAGTATTTT.

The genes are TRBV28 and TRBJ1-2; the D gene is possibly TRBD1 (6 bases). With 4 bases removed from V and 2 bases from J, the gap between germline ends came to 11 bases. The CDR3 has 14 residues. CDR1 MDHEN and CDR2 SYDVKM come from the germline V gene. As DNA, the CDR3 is TGTGCCAGCAGTTGGGGGGGCTCGAACTATGGCTACACCTTC. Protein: CASSWGGSNYGYTF.

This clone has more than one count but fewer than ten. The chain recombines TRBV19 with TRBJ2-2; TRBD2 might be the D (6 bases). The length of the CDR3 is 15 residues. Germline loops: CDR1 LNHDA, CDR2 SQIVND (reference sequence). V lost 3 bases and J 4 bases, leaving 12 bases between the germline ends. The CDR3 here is CASSIQAGGTGELFF. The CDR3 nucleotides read TGTGCCAGTAGTATTCAAGCGGGCGGCACCGGGGAGCTGTTTTTT.

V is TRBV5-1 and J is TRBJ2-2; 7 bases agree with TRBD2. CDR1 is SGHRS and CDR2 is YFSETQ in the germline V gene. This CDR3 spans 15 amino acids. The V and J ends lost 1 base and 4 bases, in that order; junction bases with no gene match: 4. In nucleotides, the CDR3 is TGCGCCAGCAGCTTGACGGGGGGTGGCACCGGGGAGCTGTTTTTT. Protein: CASSLTGGGTGELFF.

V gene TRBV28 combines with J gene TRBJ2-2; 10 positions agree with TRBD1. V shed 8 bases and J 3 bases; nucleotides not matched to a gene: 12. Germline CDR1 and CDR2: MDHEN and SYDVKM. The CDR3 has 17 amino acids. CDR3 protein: CASWGDRGRRYTGELFF. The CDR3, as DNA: TGTGCCAGCTGGGGCGACAGGGGGCGTAGGTACACCGGGGAGCTGTTTTTT. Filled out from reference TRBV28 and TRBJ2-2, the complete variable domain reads DVKVTQSSRYLVKRTGEKVFLECVQDMDHENMFWYRQDPGLGLRLIYFSYDVKMKEKGDIPEGYSVSREKKERFSLILESASTNQTSMYLCASWGDRGRRYTGELFFGEGSRLTVL.

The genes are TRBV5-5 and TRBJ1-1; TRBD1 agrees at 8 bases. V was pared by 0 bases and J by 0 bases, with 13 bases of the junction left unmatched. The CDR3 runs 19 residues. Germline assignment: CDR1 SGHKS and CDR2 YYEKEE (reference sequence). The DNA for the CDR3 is TGTGCCAGCAGCTTGGGCCAGGGGGCTATAGGGAGATTGAACACTGAAGCTTTCTTT. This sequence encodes CASSLGQGAIGRLNTEAFF.

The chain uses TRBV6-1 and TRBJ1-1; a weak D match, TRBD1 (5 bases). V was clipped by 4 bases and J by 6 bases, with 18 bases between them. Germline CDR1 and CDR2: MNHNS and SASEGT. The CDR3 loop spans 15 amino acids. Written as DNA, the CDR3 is TGTGCCAGCAGTGCTCTGTCAGGGTTTTACGCTGAAGCTTTCTTT. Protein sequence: CASSALSGFYAEAFF.

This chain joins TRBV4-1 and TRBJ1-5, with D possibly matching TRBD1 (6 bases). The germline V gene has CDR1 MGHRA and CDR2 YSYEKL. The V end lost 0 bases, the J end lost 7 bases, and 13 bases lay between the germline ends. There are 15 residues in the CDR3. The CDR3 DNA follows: TGCGCCAGCAGCCAAGAAGGGGGTATGAGACAGCCCCAGCATTTT. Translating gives CASSQEGGMRQPQHF.

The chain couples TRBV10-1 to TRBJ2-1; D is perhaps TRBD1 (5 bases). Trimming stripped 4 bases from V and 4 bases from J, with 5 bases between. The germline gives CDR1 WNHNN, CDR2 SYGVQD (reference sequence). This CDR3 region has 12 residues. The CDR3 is CASSGQYNEQFF. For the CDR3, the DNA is TGCGCCAGCAGTGGACAGTACAATGAGCAGTTCTTC.

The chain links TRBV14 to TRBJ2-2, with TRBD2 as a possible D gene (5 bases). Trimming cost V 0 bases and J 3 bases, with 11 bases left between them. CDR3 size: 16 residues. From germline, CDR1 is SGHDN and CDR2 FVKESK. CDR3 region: CASSQEGGGDTGELFF. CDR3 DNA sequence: TGTGCCAGCAGCCAAGAAGGTGGAGGTGACACCGGGGAGCTGTTTTTT.

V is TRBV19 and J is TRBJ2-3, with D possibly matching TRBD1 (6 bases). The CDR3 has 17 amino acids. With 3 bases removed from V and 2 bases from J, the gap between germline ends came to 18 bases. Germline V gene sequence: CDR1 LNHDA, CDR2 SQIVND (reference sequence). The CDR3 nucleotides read TGTGCCAGTAGTATTGGGATGGGGGCGACTAACACAGATACGCAGTATTTT. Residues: CASSIGMGATNTDTQYF.

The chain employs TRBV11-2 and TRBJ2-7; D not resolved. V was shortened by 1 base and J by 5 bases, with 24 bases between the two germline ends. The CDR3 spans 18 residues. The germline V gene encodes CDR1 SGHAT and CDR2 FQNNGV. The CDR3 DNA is TGTGCCAGCAGCTTAGGGTCAACTGGGCGTAGAGTTCTCAACGAGCAGTACTTC. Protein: CASSLGSTGRRVLNEQYF.